The present TCR beta chain was sequenced within a study of T-cell memory formation after mild COVID-19. Via MiXCR, TCRdb re-called the 5' RACE reads, giving one row per CDR3 protein. The sample has roughly 450,000 distinct CDR3 sequences; around a sixth are singletons. V lost 1 base to trimming and J lost 1 base; unmatched junction nucleotides: 1. Germline V gives CDR1 SGDLS, CDR2 YYNGEE. CDR3 length: 16 amino acids. The table lists this clonotype with a few counts. Input material: PBMCs or a T cell subset sorted from them (not recorded which). The chain has TRBV9 and TRBJ2-5; 13 nucleotides line up with TRBD2. The TCR comes from an adult woman who had mild COVID-19 (a few samples of this study predate the infection). Cell type and time point are not known. The CDR3 reads CASSVTSGRVQETQYF. The DNA of the CDR3 is TGTGCCAGCAGCGTAACTAGCGGGAGGGTCCAAGAGACCCAGTACTTC.